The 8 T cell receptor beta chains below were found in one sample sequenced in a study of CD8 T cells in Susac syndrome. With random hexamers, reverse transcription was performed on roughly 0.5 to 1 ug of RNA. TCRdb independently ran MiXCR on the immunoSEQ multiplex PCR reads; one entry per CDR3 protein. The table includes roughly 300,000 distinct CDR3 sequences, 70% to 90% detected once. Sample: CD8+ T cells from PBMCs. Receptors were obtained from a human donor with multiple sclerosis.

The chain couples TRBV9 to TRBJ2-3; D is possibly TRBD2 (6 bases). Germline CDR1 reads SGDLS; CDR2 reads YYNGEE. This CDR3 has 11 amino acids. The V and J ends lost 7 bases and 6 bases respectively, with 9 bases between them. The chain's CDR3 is CASGGRDTQYF. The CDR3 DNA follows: TGTGCCAGCGGAGGGAGGGATACGCAGTATTTT.

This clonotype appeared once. CDR3 protein: CASSPEWSYYEQYF. Written as DNA, the CDR3 is TGTGCCAGCAGCCCTGAATGGTCCTACTACGAGCAGTACTTC. The chain uses TRBV9 and TRBJ2-7, with D hard to call. The germline V and J ends were trimmed by 4 bases and 3 bases, with 14 bases remaining between them. In germline, CDR1 is SGDLS, CDR2 YYNGEE. The CDR3 loop spans 14 amino acids.

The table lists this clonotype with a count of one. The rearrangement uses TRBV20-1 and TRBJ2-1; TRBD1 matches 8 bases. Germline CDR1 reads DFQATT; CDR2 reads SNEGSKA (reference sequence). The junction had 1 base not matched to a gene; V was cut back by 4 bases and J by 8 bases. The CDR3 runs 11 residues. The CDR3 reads CSATGGDEQFF. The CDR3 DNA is TGCAGTGCTACAGGGGGCGATGAGCAGTTCTTC.

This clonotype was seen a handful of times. CDR3 DNA: TGTGCCAGCATCTCCCCGGCGGGGGGCTGGCATGAGCAGTTCTTC. It codes for CASISPAGGWHEQFF. The V and J genes are TRBV28 and TRBJ2-1; TRBD2 matches 8 bases. CDR1 and CDR2 from the germline V gene are MDHEN and SYDVKM. The V and J ends lost 7 bases and 8 bases, in that order; junction bases with no gene match: 13. The length of the CDR3 is 15 residues.

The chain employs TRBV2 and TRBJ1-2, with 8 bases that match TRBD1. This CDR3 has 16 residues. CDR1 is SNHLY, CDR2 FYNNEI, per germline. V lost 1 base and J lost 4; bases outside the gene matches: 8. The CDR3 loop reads CASSEGGSGGGYGYTF. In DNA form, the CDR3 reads TGTGCCAGCAGTGAAGGCGGGTCAGGGGGCGGCTATGGCTACACCTTC.

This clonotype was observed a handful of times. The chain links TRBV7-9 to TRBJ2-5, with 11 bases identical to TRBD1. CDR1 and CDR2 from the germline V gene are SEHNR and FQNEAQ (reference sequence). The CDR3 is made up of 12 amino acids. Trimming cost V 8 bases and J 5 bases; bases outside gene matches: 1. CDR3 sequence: CASRDRGETQYF. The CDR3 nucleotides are TGTGCCAGCCGGGACAGGGGGGAGACCCAGTACTTC.

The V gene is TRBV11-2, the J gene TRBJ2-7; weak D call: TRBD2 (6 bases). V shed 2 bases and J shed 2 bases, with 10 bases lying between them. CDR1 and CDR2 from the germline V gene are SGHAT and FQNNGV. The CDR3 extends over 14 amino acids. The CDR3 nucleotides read TGTGCCAGCAGCTTACGGCGGGATCCCTACGAGCAGTACTTC. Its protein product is CASSLRRDPYEQYF.

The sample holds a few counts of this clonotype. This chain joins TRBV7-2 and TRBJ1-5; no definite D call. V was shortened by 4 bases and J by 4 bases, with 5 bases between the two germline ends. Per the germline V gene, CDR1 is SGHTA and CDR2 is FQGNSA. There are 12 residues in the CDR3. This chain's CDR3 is CASSSTNQPQHF. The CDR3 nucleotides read TGTGCCAGCAGCTCGACTAATCAGCCCCAGCATTTT. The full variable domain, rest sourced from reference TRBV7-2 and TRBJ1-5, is GAGVSQSPSNKVTEKGKDVELRCDPISGHTALYWYRQSLGQGLEFLIYFQGNSAPDKSGLPSDRFSAERTGGSVSTLTIQRTQQEDSAVYLCASSSTNQPQHFGDGTRLSIL.